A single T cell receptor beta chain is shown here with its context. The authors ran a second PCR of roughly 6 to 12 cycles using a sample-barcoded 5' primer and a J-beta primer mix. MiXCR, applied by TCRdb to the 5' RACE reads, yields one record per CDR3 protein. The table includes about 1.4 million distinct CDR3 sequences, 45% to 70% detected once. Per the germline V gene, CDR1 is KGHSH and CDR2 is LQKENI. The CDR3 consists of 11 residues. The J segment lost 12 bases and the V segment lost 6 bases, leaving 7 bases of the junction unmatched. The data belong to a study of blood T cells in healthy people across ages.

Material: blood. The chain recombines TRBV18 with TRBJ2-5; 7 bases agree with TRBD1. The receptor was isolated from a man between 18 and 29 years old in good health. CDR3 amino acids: CASSETGLKYF. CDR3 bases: TGTGCCAGCTCCGAGACAGGGTTGAAGTACTTC.